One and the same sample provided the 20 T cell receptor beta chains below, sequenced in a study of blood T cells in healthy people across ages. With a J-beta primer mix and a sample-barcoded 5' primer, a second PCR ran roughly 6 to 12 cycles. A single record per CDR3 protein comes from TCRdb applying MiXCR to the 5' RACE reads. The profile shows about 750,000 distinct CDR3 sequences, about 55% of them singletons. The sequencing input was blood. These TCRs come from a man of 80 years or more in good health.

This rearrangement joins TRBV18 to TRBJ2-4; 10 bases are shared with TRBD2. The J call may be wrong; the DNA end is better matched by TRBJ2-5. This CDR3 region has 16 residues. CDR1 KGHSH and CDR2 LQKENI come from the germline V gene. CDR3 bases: TGTGCCAGCTCACCAGGGCTAGCGGGAGTATATGAGACCCAGTACTTC. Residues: CASSPGLAGVYETQYF.

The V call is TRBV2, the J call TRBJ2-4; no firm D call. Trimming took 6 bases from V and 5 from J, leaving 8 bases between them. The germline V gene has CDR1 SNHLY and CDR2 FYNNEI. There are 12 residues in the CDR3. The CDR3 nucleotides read TGTGCCAGCAGCACCGAACAAAACATTCAGTACTTC. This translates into CASSTEQNIQYF.

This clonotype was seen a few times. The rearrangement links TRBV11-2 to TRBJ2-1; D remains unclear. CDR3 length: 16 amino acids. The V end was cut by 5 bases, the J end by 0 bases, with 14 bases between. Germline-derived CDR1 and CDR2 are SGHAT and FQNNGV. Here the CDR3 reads CASSLRPWDSYNEQFF. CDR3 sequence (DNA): TGTGCCAGCAGCCTCCGGCCGTGGGACTCCTACAATGAGCAGTTCTTC.

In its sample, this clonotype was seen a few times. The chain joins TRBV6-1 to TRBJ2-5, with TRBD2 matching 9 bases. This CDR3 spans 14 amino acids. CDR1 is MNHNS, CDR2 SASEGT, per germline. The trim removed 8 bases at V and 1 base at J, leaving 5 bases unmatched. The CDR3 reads CASLRAGGQETQYF. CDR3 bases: TGTGCCAGCCTAAGAGCGGGAGGCCAAGAGACCCAGTACTTC.

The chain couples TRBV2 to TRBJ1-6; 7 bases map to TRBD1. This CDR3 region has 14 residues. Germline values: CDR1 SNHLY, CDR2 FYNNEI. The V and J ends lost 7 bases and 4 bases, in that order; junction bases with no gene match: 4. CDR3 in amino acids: CASTMGQYNSPLHF. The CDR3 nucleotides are TGTGCCAGCACCATGGGACAGTATAATTCACCCCTCCACTTT.

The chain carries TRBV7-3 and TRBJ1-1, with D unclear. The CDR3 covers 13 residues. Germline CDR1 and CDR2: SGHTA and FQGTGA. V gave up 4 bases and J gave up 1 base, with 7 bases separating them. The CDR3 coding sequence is TGTGCCAGCAGCTCACAGCGGAACACTGAAGCTTTCTTT. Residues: CASSSQRNTEAFF.

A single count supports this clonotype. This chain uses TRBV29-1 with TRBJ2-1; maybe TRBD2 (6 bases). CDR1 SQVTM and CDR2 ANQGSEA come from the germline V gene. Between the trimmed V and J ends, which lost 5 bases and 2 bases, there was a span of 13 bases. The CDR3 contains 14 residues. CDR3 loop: CSVRRDWTYNEQFF. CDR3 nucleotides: TGCAGCGTTCGCCGGGACTGGACCTACAATGAGCAGTTCTTC.

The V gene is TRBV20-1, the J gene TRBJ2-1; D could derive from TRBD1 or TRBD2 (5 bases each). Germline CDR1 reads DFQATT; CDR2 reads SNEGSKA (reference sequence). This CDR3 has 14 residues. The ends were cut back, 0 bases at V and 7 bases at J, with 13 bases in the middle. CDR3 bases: TGCAGTGCTAGAGAGGGGGTCTCCAGGAATGAGCAGTTCTTC. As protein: CSAREGVSRNEQFF.

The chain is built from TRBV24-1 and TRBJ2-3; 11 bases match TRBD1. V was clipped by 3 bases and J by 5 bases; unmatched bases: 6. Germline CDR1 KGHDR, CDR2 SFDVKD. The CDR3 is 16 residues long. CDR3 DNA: TGTGCCACCAGTGATAGCGGACAGGGGGCGAGAGATACGCAGTATTTT. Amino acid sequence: CATSDSGQGARDTQYF.

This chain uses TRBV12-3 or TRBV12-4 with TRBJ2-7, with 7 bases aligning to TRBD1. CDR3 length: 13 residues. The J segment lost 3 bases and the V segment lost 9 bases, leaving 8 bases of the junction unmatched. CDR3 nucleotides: TGTGCCAGTCGGGGCAGGGGGAACTACGAGCAGTACTTC. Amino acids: CASRGRGNYEQYF.

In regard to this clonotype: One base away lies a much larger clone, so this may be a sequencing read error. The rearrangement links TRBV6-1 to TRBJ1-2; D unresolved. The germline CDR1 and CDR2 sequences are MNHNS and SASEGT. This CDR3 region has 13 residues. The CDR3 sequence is CASSERVNYGDTF. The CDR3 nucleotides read TGTGCCAGCAGTGAAAGGGTGAACTATGGCGACACCTTC.

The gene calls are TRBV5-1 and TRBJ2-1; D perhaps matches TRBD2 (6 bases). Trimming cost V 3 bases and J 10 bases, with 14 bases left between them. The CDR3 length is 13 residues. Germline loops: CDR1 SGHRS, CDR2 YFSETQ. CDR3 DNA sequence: TGCGCCAGCAGCTGGCGGGGACGACAGGAGCAGTTCTTC. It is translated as CASSWRGRQEQFF. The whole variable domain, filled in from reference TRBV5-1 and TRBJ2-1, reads KAGVTQTPRYLIKTRGQQVTLSCSPISGHRSVSWYQQTPGQGLQFLFEYFSETQRNKGNFPGRFSGRQFSNSRSEMNVSTLELGDSALYLCASSWRGRQEQFFGPGTRLTVL.

CDR3 region: CASNIAGTSYEQYF. The DNA of the CDR3 is TGTGCCAGCAACATAGCGGGGACATCCTACGAGCAGTACTTC. The chain is built from TRBV6-6 and TRBJ2-7; 8 bases fit TRBD2. Germline V gene data show CDR1 as MNHNY and CDR2 as SVGAGI (reference sequence). There are 14 residues in the CDR3. The junction had 6 bases not matched to a gene; V was cut back by 7 bases and J by 1 base.

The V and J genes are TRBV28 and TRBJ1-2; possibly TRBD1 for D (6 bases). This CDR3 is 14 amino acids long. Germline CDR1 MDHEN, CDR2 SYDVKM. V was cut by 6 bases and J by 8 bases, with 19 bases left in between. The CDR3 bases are TGTGCCAGCAGCCTCGGACAGTTGCCTGGAGGCTACACCTTC. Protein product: CASSLGQLPGGYTF.

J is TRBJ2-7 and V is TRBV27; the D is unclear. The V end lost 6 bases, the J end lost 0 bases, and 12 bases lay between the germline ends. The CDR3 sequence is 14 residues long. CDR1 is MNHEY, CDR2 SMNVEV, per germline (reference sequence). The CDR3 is CASSLLTGSYEQYF. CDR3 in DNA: TGTGCCAGCAGCTTACTAACGGGCTCCTACGAGCAGTACTTC.

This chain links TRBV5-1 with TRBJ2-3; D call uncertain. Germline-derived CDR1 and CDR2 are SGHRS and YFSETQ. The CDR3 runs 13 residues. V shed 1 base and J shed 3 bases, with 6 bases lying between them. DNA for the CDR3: TGCGCCAGCAGCTTGACCCCTACAGATACGCAGTATTTT. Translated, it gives CASSLTPTDTQYF.

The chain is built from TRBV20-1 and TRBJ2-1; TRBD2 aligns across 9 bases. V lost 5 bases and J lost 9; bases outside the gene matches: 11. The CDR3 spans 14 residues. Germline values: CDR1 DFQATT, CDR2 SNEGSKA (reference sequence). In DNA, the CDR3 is TGCAGTGCTGCTTACCCGGGACTAGCTGTTGAGCAGTTCTTC. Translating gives CSAAYPGLAVEQFF.

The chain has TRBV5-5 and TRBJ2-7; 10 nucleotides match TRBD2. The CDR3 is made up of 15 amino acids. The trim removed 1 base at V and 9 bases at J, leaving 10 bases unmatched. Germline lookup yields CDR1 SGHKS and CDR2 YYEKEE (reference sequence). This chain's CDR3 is CASSLHSSGSGVQYF. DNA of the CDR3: TGTGCCAGCAGCTTGCACTCTAGCGGGAGTGGGGTGCAGTACTTC.

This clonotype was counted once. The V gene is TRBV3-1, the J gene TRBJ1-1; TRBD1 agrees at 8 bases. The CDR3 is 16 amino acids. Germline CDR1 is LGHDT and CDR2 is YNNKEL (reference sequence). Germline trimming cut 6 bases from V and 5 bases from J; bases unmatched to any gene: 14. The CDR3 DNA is TGTGCCAGCAGGCATCAAGACAGGGGTGGGGGGACTGAAGCTTTCTTT. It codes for CASRHQDRGGGTEAFF.

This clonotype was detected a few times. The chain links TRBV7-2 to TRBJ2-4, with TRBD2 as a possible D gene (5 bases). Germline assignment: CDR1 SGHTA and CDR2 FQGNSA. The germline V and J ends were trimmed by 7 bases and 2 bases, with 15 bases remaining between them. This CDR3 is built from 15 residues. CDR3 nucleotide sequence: TGTGCCAGCACCAACGGAGGTGTTACCAAAAACATTCAGTACTTC. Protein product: CASTNGGVTKNIQYF.